This T cell receptor (beta chain) was obtained from a study of early T cells in non-severe SARS-CoV-2 infection. For the study at large: Chains stayed unpaired after sequencing of bulk RNA from unsorted whole blood.

Unique molecular identifiers were affixed to single, distinct cDNA molecules. TCRdb analysed the 5' RACE reads with MiXCR anew, one entry per CDR3 protein. This sample has more than 35,000 distinct CDR3 sequences, with 5.8% found just once. In germline, CDR1 is LNHDA, CDR2 SQIVND (reference sequence). The CDR3 is made up of 16 amino acids. V lost 7 bases to trimming and J lost 1 base; unmatched junction nucleotides: 12. Study-level results: VDJdb-based annotation leaned toward anti-spike CD8 responses and missed private and CD4 specificities.

This clonotype was counted at least ten times. Its antigen remains unidentified. Sequencing was performed on whole blood. This chain connects TRBV19 to TRBJ1-1, with 7 bases aligning to TRBD1. The source is an adult who was a healthcare worker with PCR-confirmed SARS-CoV-2 infection or an uninfected control (not recorded which). The CDR3 protein is CASTAPGQLPNTEAFF. The CDR3 DNA sequence: TGTGCCAGTACCGCCCCGGGACAGCTACCGAACACTGAAGCTTTCTTT.